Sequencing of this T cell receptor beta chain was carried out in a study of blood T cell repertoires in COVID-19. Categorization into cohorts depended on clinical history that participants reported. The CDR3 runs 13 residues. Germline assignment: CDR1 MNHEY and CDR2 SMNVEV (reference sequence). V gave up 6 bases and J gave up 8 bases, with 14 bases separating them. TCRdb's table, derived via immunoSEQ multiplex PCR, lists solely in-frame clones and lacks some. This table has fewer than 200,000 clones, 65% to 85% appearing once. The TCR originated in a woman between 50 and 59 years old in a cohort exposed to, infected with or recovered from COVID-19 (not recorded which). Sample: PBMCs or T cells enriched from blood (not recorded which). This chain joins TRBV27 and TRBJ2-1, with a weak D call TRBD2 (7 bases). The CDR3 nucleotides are TGTGCCAGCAGCTTCCAGGGGAGGGATGAGCAGTTCTTC. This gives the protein CASSFQGRDEQFF.